Following are 22 T cell receptor beta chains from one sample sequenced in a study of T cells in Graves' hyperthyroidism and ophthalmopathy. RNA transcripts served as the template for amplifying TCR beta CDR3 regions. The HTBI primer set was used in a first-round RT-PCR of the TCR CDR3. TCRdb itself ran the multiplex PCR reads through MiXCR, one entry per CDR3 protein. Found here are 600,000 to 750,000 distinct CDR3 sequences, approximately 15% of them singletons; the top ten hold roughly 15%. Sequenced sample: blood. The receptors derive from a man over 45 with Graves' hyperthyroidism.

This clonotype was counted many times. This rearrangement joins TRBV14 to TRBJ2-7, with D hard to call. The ends were cut back, 1 base at V and 7 bases at J, with 17 bases in the middle. Germline CDR1 reads SGHDN; CDR2 reads FVKESK. The CDR3 loop spans 15 amino acids. This chain's CDR3 is CASSQGVHNLGEQYF. The CDR3 DNA reads TGTGCCAGCAGCCAAGGAGTGCACAACCTCGGAGAGCAGTACTTC.

CDR3 sequence reads: CASWTGTGTNEQFF. DNA for the CDR3: TGTGCCAGCTGGACCGGGACAGGTACCAATGAGCAGTTCTTC. V and J are TRBV6-2 or TRBV6-3 and TRBJ2-1; 8 bases line up with TRBD1. The CDR3 is 14 residues long. Germline CDR1 and CDR2: MNHEY and SVGEGT. J lost 6 bases, V lost 8 bases, and 9 bases had no gene match.

The chain uses TRBV14 and TRBJ2-1; 7 bases align to TRBD2. The CDR3 has 17 residues. Germline assignment: CDR1 SGHDN and CDR2 FVKESK. V was clipped by 2 bases and J by 3 bases; unmatched bases: 10. CDR3 nucleotide sequence: TGTGCCAGCAGCCAAAAATATGGCGGGAGTATCTACAATGAGCAGTTCTTC. It is translated as CASSQKYGGSIYNEQFF. The whole variable domain, remainder taken from reference TRBV14 and TRBJ2-1, is EAGVTQFPSHSVIEKGQTVTLRCDPISGHDNLYWYRRVMGKEIKFLLHFVKESKQDESGMPNNRFLAERTGGTYSTLKVQPAELEDSGVYFCASSQKYGGSIYNEQFFGPGTRLTVL.

This clonotype appeared many times. The CDR3 coding sequence is TGTGCCAGCATTACACAGGGGGGGACTGCAACTAATGAAAAACTGTTTTTT. It yields the protein CASITQGGTATNEKLFF. The genes are TRBV6-1 and TRBJ1-4, with TRBD1 identical over 8 bases. Germline V gene sequence: CDR1 MNHNS, CDR2 SASEGT. J gave up 0 bases and V 7 bases, and 10 bases lay outside the gene matches. The CDR3 contains 17 residues.

This clonotype was recorded at least ten times. CDR3 sequence (DNA): TGCGCCAGCAGCTGGACAGGTATGAACACTGAAGCTTTCTTT. Protein sequence: CASSWTGMNTEAFF. The gene calls are TRBV5-1 and TRBJ1-1; the match to TRBD1 covers 7 bases. Germline CDR1 SGHRS, CDR2 YFSETQ. J gave up 0 bases and V 3 bases, and 2 bases lay outside the gene matches. The CDR3 totals 14 residues.

A few counts support this clonotype. The genes are TRBV4-1 and TRBJ2-7; possible D gene TRBD2, 5 bases. Trimming removed 3 bases from V and 3 bases from J, with 9 bases in between. CDR3 length: 13 residues. Germline V CDR1 and CDR2: MGHRA, YSYEKL. The CDR3 DNA reads TGCGCCAGCAGCCATAGCGCCTACTACGAGCAGTACTTC. This translates into CASSHSAYYEQYF.

V gene TRBV10-3 combines with J gene TRBJ2-1; tentative D call: TRBD1 (6 bases). The germline gives CDR1 ENHRY, CDR2 SYGVKD. The CDR3 runs to 16 residues. V was shortened by 4 bases and J by 0 bases, with 13 bases between the two germline ends. The CDR3 DNA is TGTGCCATCAGTGGGGTGACAGGAGACTCCTACAATGAGCAGTTCTTC. Encoded protein: CAISGVTGDSYNEQFF.

The V call is TRBV10-3, the J call TRBJ2-2; D call uncertain. Germline values: CDR1 ENHRY, CDR2 SYGVKD. The CDR3 runs to 15 residues. The V gene lost 6 bases and the J gene lost 7 bases, with 18 bases spanning the gap. The CDR3 sequence is CAIRAVDYVDGELFF. The CDR3 DNA follows: TGTGCCATCAGGGCAGTAGATTATGTGGACGGGGAGCTGTTTTTT.

The V and J genes are TRBV19 and TRBJ1-5, with D maybe TRBD1 (5 bases). This CDR3 comprises 15 residues. Per germline, CDR1 LNHDA and CDR2 SQIVND (reference sequence). Trimming shortened V by 1 base and J by 4 bases, and 11 bases separated the two germline ends. CDR3 protein: CASSIVRQGNQPQHF. CDR3 nucleotides: TGTGCCAGTAGTATAGTGCGGCAGGGTAATCAGCCCCAGCATTTT. Complete variable domain (other parts from reference TRBV19 and TRBJ1-5): DGGITQSPKYLFRKEGQNVTLSCEQNLNHDAMYWYRQDPGQGLRLIYYSQIVNDFQKGDIAEGYSVSREKKESFPLTVTSAQKNPTAFYLCASSIVRQGNQPQHFGDGTRLSIL.

This clonotype was detected ten times or more. The genes are TRBV12-3 or TRBV12-4 and TRBJ1-1; D uncertain. Trimming cost V 1 base and J 3 bases, with 15 bases left between them. The CDR3 loop spans 16 amino acids. CDR3 nucleotide sequence: TGTGCCAGCAGTTTAGTTTCGTGGCAGGACTACACTGAAGCTTTCTTT. Translating it yields CASSLVSWQDYTEAFF.

This clonotype appeared many times. The chain carries TRBV9 and TRBJ2-1, with no clear D. Deletions cut 3 bases from V and 5 bases from J, with 18 bases between. The CDR3 covers 16 residues. In germline, CDR1 is SGDLS, CDR2 YYNGEE. CDR3 sequence: CASSAGWGAADNEQFF. The CDR3 DNA reads TGTGCCAGCAGCGCCGGCTGGGGTGCGGCCGACAATGAGCAGTTCTTC. The variable domain in full, completed from reference TRBV9 and TRBJ2-1, reads DSGVTQTPKHLITATGQRVTLRCSPRSGDLSVYWYQQSLDQGLQFLIQYYNGEERAKGNILERFSAQQFPDLHSELNLSSLELGDSALYFCASSAGWGAADNEQFFGPGTRLTVL.

The sample holds many counts of this clonotype. This chain uses TRBV5-1 with TRBJ2-7; D perhaps matches TRBD2 (5 bases). Germline V gives CDR1 SGHRS, CDR2 YFSETQ. V was trimmed by 0 bases and J by 5 bases, leaving 12 bases between them. The CDR3 has 14 residues. This CDR3 reads CASSLVVSAHEQYF. As DNA, the CDR3 is TGCGCCAGCAGCTTGGTGGTTAGCGCTCACGAGCAGTACTTC.

This clonotype was seen many times. The chain uses TRBV28 and TRBJ1-6, with D uncertain. V lost 10 bases, J lost 7 bases, and 11 bases lay in between. CDR3 size: 12 residues. Per germline, CDR1 MDHEN and CDR2 SYDVKM. The CDR3 DNA sequence: TGTGCCACCGACGGGGTGAATTCACCCCTCCACTTT. Its protein is CATDGVNSPLHF.

The chain carries TRBV3-1 and TRBJ2-7; D is unclear. V lost 2 bases and J lost 4, with 6 bases in between. The length of the CDR3 is 12 residues. Germline V gene sequence: CDR1 LGHDT, CDR2 YNNKEL (reference sequence). CDR3 DNA: TGTGCCAGCAGCCAAAGGGTGTACGAGCAGTACTTC. As protein: CASSQRVYEQYF.

This clonotype has a count of ten or more. V gene TRBV7-2 combines with J gene TRBJ2-3; 8 positions agree with TRBD2. The germline gives CDR1 SGHTA, CDR2 FQGNSA. The CDR3 extends over 17 amino acids. Trimming removed 5 bases from V and 3 bases from J; junction bases left unmatched: 13. The CDR3 DNA is TGTGCCAGCAGCCTAGGTGCTCTAGCGGGCGGTACAGATACGCAGTATTTT. Its protein is CASSLGALAGGTDTQYF. Full variable domain (rest looked up from reference TRBV7-2 and TRBJ2-3): GAGVSQSPSNKVTEKGKDVELRCDPISGHTALYWYRQSLGQGLEFLIYFQGNSAPDKSGLPSDRFSAERTGGSVSTLTIQRTQQEDSAVYLCASSLGALAGGTDTQYFGPGTRLTVL.

Many counts were recorded for this clonotype. V usage is TRBV27 and J usage is TRBJ1-2; TRBD1 is a possible D gene (6 bases). The CDR3 runs to 14 residues. Trimming took 4 bases from V and 5 from J, leaving 14 bases between them. Per germline, CDR1 MNHEY and CDR2 SMNVEV (reference sequence). CDR3 DNA sequence: TGTGCCAGCAGTTCTCTTGACAGGCATTATGGCTACACCTTC. It specifies CASSSLDRHYGYTF.

This chain connects TRBV7-9 to TRBJ2-1; 10 bases are shared with TRBD2. Trimming cost V 5 bases and J 0 bases; bases outside gene matches: 16. Germline V gene data show CDR1 as SEHNR and CDR2 as FQNEAQ (reference sequence). The CDR3 is made up of 20 amino acids. Here the CDR3 reads CASSPSRLAGAMSSYNEQFF. The DNA for the CDR3 is TGTGCCAGCAGCCCATCGAGGCTAGCGGGAGCGATGAGCTCCTACAATGAGCAGTTCTTC. The full variable domain, with the rest looked up from reference TRBV7-9 and TRBJ2-1, is DTGVSQNPRHKITKRGQNVTFRCDPISEHNRLYWYRQTLGQGPEFLTYFQNEAQLEKSRLLSDRFSAERPKGSFSTLEIQRTEQGDSAMYLCASSPSRLAGAMSSYNEQFFGPGTRLTVL.

This clonotype was observed at least ten times. The chain has TRBV7-2 and TRBJ1-1; D possibly corresponds to TRBD1 (5 bases). The CDR3 totals 14 residues. Trimming took 1 base from V and 5 from J, leaving 11 bases between them. In germline, CDR1 is SGHTA, CDR2 FQGNSA. The CDR3 DNA is TGTGCCAGCAGCTTAGTGGGGCCAGGGACTGAAGCTTTCTTT. It specifies CASSLVGPGTEAFF.

This clonotype was seen at least ten times. This sequence joins TRBV7-6 and TRBJ2-2; the D is unclear. Trimming took off 3 bases at V and 5 bases at J, with 16 bases between the two ends. The CDR3 is 16 residues long. CDR1 and CDR2 (germline): SGHVS, FNYEAQ. The CDR3 nucleotides are TGTGCCAGCAGCTTGGTCCGGACGTCGACGACCGGGGAGCTGTTTTTT. Translating it yields CASSLVRTSTTGELFF. The variable domain in full, completed from reference TRBV7-6 and TRBJ2-2, reads GAGVSQSPRYKVTKRGQDVALRCDPISGHVSLYWYRQALGQGPEFLTYFNYEAQQDKSGLPNDRFSAERPEGSISTLTIQRTEQRDSAMYRCASSLVRTSTTGELFFGEGSRLTVL.

The rearrangement links TRBV6-1 to TRBJ1-1; TRBD1 might be the D (5 bases). The CDR3 is 14 residues long. V dropped 7 bases and J dropped 4 bases, with 16 bases sitting between them. Germline CDR1 reads MNHNS; CDR2 reads SASEGT. For the CDR3, the DNA is TGTGCCAGCATCAAACAGAGGGGTCCCACTGAAGCTTTCTTT. This encodes CASIKQRGPTEAFF.

In this sample, this clonotype turned up many times. The rearrangement links TRBV27 to TRBJ1-2; 7 nucleotides agree with TRBD1. The CDR3 runs to 13 residues. Germline CDR1 MNHEY, CDR2 SMNVEV (reference sequence). Trimming removed 5 bases from V and 6 bases from J; junction bases left unmatched: 6. CDR3 sequence (DNA): TGTGCCAGCAGTCTACGACAGGGAAATGGCTACACCTTC. Amino acids: CASSLRQGNGYTF.

This rearrangement joins TRBV30 to TRBJ2-1; possibly TRBD1 for D (6 bases). The CDR3 covers 14 residues. Germline V gene sequence: CDR1 GTSNPN, CDR2 SVGIG (reference sequence). Trimming pared 5 bases from V and 9 bases from J, leaving 20 bases between. CDR3 in amino acids: CAWERSGVLGEQFF. The CDR3 coding sequence is TGTGCCTGGGAAAGGTCAGGGGTACTAGGTGAGCAGTTCTTC. Full variable domain (rest looked up from reference TRBV30 and TRBJ2-1): SQTIHQWPATLVQPVGSPLSLECTVEGTSNPNLYWYRQAAGRGLQLLFYSVGIGQISSEVPQNLSASRPQDRQFILSSKKLLLSDSGFYLCAWERSGVLGEQFFGPGTRLTVL.